Included here is one T cell receptor (beta chain) sequence, with context. What it binds is not known. The data are from a study of a mutant IDH1 vaccine in newly diagnosed glioma. For the study at large: With temozolomide cycles, or 4-6 weeks after radiotherapy alone, vaccination was started. Treatment recipients were around 62% male and around 40% female, and their mean age was approximately 42 years. Study observations and caveats: Pseudoprogression apparently tracked independently of changes in top peripheral T cell clonotypes.

Indicated time point: week 35, safety follow-up. All doses held 300 ug of mutant IDH1 20-mer peptide, with topical imiquimod. Here immunoSEQ multiplex PCR was the method, and the copy in TCRdb shows in-frame clones only, minus some. Of some 33,000 clones in the sample, 79% were seen once. This CDR3 region has 15 residues. The germline CDR1 and CDR2 sequences are MNHEY and SVGAGI. V dropped 2 bases and J dropped 4; count of bases not matched to a gene: 5. The chain links TRBV6-5 to TRBJ1-2; TRBD1 agrees at 9 bases. Here the sequenced sample was PBMCs, taken from a glioma patient whose treatment included an IDH1 peptide vaccine. The sequence was obtained from a woman aged 25 to 39 with glioma. Some clones in this sample may be carry-over from other donors' samples. CDR3 DNA: TGTGCCAGCAGTTACCTGCCGACAGGGGGCTATGGCTACACCTTC. Protein: CASSYLPTGGYGYTF.